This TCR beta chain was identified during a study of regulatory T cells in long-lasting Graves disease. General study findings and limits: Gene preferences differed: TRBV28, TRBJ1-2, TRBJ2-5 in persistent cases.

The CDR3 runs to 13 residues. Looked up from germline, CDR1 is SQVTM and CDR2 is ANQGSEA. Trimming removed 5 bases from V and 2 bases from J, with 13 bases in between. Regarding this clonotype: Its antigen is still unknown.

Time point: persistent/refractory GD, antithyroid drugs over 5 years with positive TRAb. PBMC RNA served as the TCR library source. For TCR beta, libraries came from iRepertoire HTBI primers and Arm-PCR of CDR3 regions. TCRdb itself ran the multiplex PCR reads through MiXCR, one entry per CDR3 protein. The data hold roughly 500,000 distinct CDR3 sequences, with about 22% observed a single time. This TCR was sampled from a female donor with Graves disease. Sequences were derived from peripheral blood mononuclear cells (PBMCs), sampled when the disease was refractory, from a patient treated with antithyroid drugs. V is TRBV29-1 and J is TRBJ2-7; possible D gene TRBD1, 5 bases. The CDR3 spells CSVLQGAAYEQYF. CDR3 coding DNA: TGCAGCGTTCTTCAAGGGGCGGCCTACGAGCAGTACTTC.